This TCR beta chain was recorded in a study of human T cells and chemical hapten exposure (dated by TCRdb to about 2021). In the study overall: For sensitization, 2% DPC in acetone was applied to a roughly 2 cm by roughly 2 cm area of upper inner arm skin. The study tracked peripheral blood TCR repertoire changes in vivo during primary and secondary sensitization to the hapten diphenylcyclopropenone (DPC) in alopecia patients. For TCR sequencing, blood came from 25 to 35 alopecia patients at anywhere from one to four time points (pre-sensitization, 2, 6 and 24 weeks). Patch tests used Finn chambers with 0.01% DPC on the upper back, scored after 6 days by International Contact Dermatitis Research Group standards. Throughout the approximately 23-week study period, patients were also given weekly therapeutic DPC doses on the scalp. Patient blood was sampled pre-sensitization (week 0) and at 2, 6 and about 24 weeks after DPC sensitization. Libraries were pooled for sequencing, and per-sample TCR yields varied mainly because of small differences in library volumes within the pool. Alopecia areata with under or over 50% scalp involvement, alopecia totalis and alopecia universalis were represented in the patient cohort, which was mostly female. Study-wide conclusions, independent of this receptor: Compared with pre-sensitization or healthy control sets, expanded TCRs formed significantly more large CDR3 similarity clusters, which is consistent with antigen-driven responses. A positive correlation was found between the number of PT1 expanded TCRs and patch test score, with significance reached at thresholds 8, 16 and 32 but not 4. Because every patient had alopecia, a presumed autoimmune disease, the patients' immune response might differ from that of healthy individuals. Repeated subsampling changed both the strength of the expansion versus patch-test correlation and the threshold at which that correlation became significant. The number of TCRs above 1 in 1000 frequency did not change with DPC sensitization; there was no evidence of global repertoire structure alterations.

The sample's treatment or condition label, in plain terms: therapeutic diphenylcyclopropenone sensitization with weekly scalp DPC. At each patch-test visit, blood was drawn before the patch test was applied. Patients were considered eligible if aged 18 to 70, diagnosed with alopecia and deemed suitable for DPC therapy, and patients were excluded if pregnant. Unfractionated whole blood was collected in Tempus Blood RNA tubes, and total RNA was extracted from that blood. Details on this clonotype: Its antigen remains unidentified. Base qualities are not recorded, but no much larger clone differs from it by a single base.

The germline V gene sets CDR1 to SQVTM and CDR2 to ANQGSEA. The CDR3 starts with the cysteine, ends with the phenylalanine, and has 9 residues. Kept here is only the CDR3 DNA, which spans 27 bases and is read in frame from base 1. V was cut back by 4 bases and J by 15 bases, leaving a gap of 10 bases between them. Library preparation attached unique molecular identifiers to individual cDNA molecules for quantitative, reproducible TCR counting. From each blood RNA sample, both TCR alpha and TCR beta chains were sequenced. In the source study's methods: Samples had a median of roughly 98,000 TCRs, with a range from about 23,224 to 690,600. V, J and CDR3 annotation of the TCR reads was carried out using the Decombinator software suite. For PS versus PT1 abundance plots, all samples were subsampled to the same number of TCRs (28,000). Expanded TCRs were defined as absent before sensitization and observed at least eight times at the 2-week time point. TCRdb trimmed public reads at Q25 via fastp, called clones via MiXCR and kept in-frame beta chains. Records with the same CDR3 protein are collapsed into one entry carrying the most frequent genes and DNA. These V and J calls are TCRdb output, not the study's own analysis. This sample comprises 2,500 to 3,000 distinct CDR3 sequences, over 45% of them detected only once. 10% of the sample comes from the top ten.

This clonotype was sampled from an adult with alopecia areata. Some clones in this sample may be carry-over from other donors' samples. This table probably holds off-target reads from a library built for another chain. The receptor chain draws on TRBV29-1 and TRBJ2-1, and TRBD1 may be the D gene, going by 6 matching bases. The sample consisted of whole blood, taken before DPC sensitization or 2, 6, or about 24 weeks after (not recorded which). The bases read TGCAGCGTTGGACAGGAACCGTTCTTC. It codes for CSVGQEPFF.